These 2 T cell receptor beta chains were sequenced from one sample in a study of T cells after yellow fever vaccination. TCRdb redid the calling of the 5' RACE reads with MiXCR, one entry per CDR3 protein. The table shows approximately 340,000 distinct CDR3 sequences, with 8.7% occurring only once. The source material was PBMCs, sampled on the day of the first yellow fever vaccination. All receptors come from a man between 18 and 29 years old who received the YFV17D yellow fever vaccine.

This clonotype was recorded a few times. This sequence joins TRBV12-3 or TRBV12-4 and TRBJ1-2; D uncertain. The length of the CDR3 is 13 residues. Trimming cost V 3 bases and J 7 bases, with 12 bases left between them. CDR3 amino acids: CASSFSQSAGYTF. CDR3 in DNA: TGTGCCAGCAGTTTTTCACAGTCGGCTGGCTACACCTTC.

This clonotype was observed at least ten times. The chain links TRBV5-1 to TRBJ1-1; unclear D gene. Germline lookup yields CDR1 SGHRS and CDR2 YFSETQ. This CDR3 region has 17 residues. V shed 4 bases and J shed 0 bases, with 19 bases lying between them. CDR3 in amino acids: CASSLRYPTVMNTEAFF. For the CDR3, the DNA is TGCGCCAGCAGCCTCCGTTACCCCACAGTGATGAACACTGAAGCTTTCTTT.